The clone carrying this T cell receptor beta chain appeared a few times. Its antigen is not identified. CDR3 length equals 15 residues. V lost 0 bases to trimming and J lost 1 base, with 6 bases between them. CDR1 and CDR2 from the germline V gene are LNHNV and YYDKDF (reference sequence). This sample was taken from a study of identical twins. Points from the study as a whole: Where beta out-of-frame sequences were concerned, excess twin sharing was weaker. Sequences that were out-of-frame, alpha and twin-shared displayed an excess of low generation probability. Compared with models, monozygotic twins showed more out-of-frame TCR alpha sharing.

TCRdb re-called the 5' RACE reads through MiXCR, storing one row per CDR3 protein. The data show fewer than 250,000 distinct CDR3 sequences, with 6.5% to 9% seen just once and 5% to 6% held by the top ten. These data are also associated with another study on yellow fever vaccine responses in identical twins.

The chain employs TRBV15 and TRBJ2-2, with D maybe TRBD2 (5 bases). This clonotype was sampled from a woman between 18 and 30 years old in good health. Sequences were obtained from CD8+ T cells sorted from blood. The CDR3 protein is CATSRDAGNTGELFF. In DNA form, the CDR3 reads TGTGCCACCAGCAGAGATGCGGGGAACACCGGGGAGCTGTTTTTT.